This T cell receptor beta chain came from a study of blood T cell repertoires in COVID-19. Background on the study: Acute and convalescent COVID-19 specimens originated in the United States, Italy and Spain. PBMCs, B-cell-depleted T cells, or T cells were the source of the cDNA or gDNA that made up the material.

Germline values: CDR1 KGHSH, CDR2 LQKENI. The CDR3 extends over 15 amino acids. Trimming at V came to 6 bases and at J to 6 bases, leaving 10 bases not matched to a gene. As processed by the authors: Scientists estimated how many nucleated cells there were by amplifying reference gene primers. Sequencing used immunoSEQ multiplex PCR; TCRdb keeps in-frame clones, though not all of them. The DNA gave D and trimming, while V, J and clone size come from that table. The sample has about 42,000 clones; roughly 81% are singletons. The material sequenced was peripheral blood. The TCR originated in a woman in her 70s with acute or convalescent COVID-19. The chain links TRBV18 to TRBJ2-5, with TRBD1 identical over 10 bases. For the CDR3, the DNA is TGTGCCAGCTCGCCCGGGACAGGGGAATCTAAGACCCAGTACTTC. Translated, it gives CASSPGTGESKTQYF.